In this sample, the clone carrying this T cell receptor (beta chain) turned up many times. The V gene lost 1 base and the J gene lost 6 bases, with 13 bases spanning the gap. The germline CDR1 and CDR2 sequences are MDHEN and SYDVKM. The CDR3 has 14 residues. This record comes from a study of blood T cells in healthy people across ages. PCR was performed a second time for about 6 to 12 cycles using a sample-barcoded 5' primer and a J-beta primer mix. Each cDNA molecule carried a tag from a template-switch adaptor that contained 12 random nucleotides. All samples yielded 2.5 million or more CDR3-containing paired-end reads. TCRdb re-called the 5' RACE reads with MiXCR, one entry per CDR3 protein. The sample records more than 750,000 distinct CDR3 sequences, 25% to 35% being singletons. This sample was also put to use in a study of T cells of mothers and their children. That work states: No persistent microchimeric T cell clones were detected.

The TCR originated in a middle-aged woman in good health. The chain employs TRBV28 and TRBJ2-7; a possible D gene is TRBD1 (6 bases). The sample consisted of blood. The CDR3 spells CASSLYRAPREQYF. The CDR3 bases are TGTGCCAGCAGTTTATACAGGGCGCCCCGCGAGCAGTACTTC.